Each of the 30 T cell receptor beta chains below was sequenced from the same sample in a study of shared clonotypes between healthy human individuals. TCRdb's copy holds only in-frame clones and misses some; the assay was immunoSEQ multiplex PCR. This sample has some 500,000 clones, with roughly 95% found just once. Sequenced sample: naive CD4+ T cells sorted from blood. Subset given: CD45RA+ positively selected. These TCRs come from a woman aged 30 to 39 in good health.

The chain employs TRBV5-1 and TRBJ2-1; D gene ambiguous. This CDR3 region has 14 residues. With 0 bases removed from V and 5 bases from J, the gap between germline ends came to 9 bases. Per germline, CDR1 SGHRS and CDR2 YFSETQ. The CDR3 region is CASSLADGNNEQFF. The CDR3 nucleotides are TGCGCCAGCAGCTTGGCCGACGGCAACAATGAGCAGTTCTTC.

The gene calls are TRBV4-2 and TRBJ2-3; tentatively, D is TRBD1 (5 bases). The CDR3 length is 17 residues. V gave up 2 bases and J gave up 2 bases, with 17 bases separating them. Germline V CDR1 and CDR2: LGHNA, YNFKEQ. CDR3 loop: CASSQRSLVGDTDTQYF. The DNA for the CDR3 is TGTGCCAGCAGCCAAAGGAGTTTGGTAGGGGACACAGATACGCAGTATTTT.

CDR3 nucleotides: TGTGCCAGCAGCAATAGCGGGAGGCCGCCGCATGAGCAGTTCTTC. Protein: CASSNSGRPPHEQFF. The chain joins TRBV11-2 to TRBJ2-1; 10 bases map to TRBD2. CDR1 is SGHAT, CDR2 FQNNGV, per germline. The CDR3 is 15 amino acids. V dropped 5 bases and J dropped 8; count of bases not matched to a gene: 9.

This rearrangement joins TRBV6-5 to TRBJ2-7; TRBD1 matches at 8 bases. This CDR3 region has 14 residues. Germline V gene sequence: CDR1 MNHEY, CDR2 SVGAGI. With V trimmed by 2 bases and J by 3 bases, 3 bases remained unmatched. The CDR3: CASSYAGQDYEQYF. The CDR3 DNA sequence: TGTGCCAGCAGTTACGCGGGACAGGACTACGAGCAGTACTTC.

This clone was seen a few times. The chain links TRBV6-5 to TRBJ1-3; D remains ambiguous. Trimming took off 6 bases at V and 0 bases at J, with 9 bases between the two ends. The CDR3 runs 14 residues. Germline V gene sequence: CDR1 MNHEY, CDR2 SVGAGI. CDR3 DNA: TGTGCCAGCAGCCCAACAGTCTCTGGAAACACCATATATTTT. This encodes CASSPTVSGNTIYF.

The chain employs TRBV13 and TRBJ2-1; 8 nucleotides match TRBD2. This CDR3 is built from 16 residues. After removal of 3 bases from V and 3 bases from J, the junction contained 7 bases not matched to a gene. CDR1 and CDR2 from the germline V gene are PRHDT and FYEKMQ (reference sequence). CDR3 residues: CASSLAGTRYYNEQFF. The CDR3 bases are TGTGCCAGCAGCTTGGCCGGGACTAGATACTACAATGAGCAGTTCTTC.

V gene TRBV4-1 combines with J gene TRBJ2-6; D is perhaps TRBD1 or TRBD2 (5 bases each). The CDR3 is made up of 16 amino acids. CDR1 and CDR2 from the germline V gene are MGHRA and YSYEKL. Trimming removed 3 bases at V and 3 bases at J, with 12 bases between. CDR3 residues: CASSHGTAGGANVLTF. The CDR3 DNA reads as TGCGCCAGCAGCCACGGGACCGCGGGTGGGGCCAACGTCCTGACTTTC.

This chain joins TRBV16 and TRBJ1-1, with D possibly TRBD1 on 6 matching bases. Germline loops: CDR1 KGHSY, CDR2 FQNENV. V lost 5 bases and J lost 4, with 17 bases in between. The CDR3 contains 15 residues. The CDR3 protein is CASSLRGGESTEAFF. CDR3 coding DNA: TGTGCCAGCAGCTTAAGGGGGGGAGAGAGCACTGAAGCTTTCTTT. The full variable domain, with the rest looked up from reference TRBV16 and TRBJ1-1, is GEEVAQTPKHLVRGEGQKAKLYCAPIKGHSYVFWYQQVLKNEFKFLISFQNENVFDETGMPKERFSAKCLPNSPCSLEIQATKLEDSAVYFCASSLRGGESTEAFFGQGTRLTVV.

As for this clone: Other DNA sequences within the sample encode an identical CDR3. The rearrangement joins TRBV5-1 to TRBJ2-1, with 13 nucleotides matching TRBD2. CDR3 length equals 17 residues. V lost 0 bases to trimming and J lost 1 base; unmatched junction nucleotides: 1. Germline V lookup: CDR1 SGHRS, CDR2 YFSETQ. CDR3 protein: CASSLGLAGGSYNEQFF. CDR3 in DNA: TGCGCCAGCAGCTTGGGACTAGCGGGAGGATCCTACAATGAGCAGTTCTTC.

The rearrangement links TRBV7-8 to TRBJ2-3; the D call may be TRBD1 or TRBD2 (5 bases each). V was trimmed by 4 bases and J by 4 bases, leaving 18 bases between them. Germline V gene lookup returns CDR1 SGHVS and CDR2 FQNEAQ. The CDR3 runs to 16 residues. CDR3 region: CASSSRGGGVADTQYF. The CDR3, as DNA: TGTGCCAGCAGCTCCCGGGGTGGGGGAGTGGCAGATACGCAGTATTTT.

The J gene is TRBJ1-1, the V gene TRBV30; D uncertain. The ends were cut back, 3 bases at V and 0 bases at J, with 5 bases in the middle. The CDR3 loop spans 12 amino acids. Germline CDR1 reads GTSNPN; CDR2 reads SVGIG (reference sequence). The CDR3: CAWRGMNTEAFF. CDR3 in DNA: TGTGCCTGGAGGGGGATGAACACTGAAGCTTTCTTT.

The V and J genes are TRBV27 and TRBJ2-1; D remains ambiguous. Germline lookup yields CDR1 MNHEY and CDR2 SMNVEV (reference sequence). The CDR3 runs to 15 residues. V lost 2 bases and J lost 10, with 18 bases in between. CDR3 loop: CASSLVSDVRWEQFF. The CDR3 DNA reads TGTGCCAGCAGTTTAGTAAGCGATGTTAGATGGGAGCAGTTCTTC.

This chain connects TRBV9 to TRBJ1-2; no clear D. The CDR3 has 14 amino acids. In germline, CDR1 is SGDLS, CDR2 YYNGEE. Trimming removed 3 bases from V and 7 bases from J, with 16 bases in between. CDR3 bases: TGTGCCAGCAGCGCACGTGAGCGTTTGGGTGGCTACACCTTC. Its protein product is CASSARERLGGYTF.

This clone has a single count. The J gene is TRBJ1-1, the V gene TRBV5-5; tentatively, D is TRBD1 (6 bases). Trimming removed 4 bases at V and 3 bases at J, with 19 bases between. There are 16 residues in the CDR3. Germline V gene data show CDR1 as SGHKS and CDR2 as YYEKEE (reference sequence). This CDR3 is CASSPGGAGADTEAFF. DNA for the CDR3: TGTGCCAGCAGCCCGGGAGGGGCGGGGGCTGACACTGAAGCTTTCTTT.

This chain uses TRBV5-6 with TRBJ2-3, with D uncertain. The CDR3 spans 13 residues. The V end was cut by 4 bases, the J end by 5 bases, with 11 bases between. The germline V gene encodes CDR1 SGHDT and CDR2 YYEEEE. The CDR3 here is CASSRDWLDTQYF. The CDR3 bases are TGTGCCAGCAGCAGAGACTGGTTAGATACGCAGTATTTT.

In DNA form, the CDR3 reads TGTGCCAGCAGCCCCGGGACTCCTTGGGAGTTCTTC. It yields the protein CASSPGTPWEFF. This chain joins TRBV2 and TRBJ2-1, with D perhaps matching TRBD2 (6 bases). V was clipped by 6 bases and J by 14 bases, with 17 bases between them. This CDR3 is built from 12 residues. Germline V CDR1 and CDR2: SNHLY, FYNNEI. Based on the CDR3 plus reference TRBV2 and TRBJ2-1, the full variable domain is EPEVTQTPSHQVTQMGQEVILRCVPISNHLYFYWYRQILGQKVEFLVSFYNNEISEKSEIFDDQFSVERPDGSNFTLKIRSTKLEDSAMYFCASSPGTPWEFFGPGTRLTVL.

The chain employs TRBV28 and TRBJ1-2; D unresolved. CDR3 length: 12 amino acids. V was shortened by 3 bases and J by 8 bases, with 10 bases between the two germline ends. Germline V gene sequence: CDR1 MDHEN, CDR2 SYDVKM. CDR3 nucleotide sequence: TGTGCCAGCAGTTTTGTTGGGATCGGCTACACCTTC. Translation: CASSFVGIGYTF.

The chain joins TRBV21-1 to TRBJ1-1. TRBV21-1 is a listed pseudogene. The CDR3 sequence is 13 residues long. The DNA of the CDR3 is TGTGCCAACTACAGAGGGACCCCCCCTGAAGCTTTCTTT. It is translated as CANYRGTPPEAFF.

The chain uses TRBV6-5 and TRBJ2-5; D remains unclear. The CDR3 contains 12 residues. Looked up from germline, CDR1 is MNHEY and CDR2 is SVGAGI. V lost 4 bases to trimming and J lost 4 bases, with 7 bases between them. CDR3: CASSLGPETQYF. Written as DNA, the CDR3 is TGTGCCAGCAGTTTAGGACCAGAGACCCAGTACTTC.

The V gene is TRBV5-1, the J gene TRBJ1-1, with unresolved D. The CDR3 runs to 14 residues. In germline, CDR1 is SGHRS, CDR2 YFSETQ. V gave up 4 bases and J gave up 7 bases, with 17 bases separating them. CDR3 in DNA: TGCGCCAGCAGCCCATTTGACGGGCGGAGTGAAGCTTTCTTT. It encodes CASSPFDGRSEAFF.

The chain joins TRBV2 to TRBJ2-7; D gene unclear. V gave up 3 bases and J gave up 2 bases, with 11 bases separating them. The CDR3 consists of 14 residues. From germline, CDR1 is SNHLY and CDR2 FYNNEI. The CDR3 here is CASSDSLMTYEQYF. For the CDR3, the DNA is TGTGCCAGCAGTGATAGCTTGATGACCTACGAGCAGTACTTC.

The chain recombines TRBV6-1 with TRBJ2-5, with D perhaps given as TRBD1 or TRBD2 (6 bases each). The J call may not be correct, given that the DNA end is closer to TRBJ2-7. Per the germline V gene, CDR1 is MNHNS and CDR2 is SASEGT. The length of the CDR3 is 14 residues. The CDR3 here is CASISAGQTYEQYF. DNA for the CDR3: TGTGCCAGCATATCCGCGGGACAAACCTACGAGCAGTACTTC.

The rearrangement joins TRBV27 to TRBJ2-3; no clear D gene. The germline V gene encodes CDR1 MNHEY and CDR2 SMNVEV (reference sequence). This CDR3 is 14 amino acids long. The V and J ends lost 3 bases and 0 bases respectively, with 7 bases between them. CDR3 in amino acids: CASSFVSSTDTQYF. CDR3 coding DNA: TGTGCCAGCAGTTTCGTTTCAAGCACAGATACGCAGTATTTT.

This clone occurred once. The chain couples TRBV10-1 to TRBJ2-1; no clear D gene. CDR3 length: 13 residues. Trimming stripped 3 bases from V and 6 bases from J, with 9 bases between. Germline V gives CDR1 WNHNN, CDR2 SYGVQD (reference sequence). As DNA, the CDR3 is TGCGCCAGCAGTGAAACGACCGGCAATGAGCAGTTCTTC. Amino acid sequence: CASSETTGNEQFF.

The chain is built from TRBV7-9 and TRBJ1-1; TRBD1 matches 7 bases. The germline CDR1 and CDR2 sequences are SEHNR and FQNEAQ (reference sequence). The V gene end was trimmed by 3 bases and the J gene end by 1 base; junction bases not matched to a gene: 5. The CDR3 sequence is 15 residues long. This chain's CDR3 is CASSFTWDRNTEAFF. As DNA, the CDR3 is TGTGCCAGCAGCTTCACTTGGGACAGGAACACTGAAGCTTTCTTT.

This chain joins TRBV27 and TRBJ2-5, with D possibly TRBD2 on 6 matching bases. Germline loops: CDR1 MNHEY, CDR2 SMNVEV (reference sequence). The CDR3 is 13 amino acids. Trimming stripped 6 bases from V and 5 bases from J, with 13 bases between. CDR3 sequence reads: CASRLLAFETQYF. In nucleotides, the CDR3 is TGTGCCAGCAGGTTACTAGCTTTCGAGACCCAGTACTTC.

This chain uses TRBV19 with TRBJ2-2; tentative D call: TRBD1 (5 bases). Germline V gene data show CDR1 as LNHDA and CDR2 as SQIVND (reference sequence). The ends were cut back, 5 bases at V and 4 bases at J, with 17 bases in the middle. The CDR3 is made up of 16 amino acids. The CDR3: CASSPLGVSTTGELFF. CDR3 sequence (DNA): TGTGCCAGTAGTCCCCTAGGGGTTTCGACCACCGGGGAGCTGTTTTTT. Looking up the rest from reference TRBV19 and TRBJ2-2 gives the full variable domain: DGGITQSPKYLFRKEGQNVTLSCEQNLNHDAMYWYRQDPGQGLRLIYYSQIVNDFQKGDIAEGYSVSREKKESFPLTVTSAQKNPTAFYLCASSPLGVSTTGELFFGEGSRLTVL.

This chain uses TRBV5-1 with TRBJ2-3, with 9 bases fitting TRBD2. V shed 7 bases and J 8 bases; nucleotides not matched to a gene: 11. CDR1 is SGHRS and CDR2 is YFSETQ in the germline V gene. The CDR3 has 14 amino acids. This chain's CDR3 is CASRTNPTSGTQYF. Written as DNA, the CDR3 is TGCGCCAGCCGCACAAACCCGACTAGCGGTACGCAGTATTTT.

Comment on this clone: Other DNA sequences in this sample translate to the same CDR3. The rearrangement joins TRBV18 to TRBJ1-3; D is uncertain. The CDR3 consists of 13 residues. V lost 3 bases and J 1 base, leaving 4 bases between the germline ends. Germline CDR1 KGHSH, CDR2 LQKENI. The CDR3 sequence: CASSPGSGNTIYF. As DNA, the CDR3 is TGTGCCAGCTCACCGGGATCTGGAAACACCATATATTTT.

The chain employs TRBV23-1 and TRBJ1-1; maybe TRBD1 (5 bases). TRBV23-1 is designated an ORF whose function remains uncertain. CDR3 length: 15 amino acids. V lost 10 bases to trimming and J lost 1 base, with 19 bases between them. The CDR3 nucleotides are TGCGCCAACGACGACAGTGTGAGAAGGAACACTGAAGCTTTCTTT. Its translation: CANDDSVRRNTEAFF.